The 14 T cell receptor beta chains in this list originate from one sample, sequenced in a study of blood T cells in healthy people across ages. Next came a second PCR, run for about 7 to 12 cycles, which used a sample-barcoded 5' primer along with a J-beta primer mix. TCRdb passed the 5' RACE reads through MiXCR, listing each CDR3 protein once. In the table there are 1.5 million to 2 million distinct CDR3 sequences, approximately 30% of which are singletons. Sequences were obtained from blood. The receptors stem from a young woman in good health.

This clonotype turned up a few times. The chain is built from TRBV6-2 or TRBV6-3 and TRBJ2-7; D is unclear. V was pared by 4 bases and J by 3 bases, with 10 bases between. The CDR3 is 13 residues long. Germline V gene lookup returns CDR1 MNHEY and CDR2 SVGEGT. The CDR3, as DNA: TGTGCCAGCAGTTGGGGTCCTAACTACGAGCAGTACTTC. Its protein is CASSWGPNYEQYF.

In regard to this clonotype: A much bigger clone sits one base away, suggesting this may be a read error. The chain carries TRBV20-1 and TRBJ2-1, with TRBD1 matching over 7 bases. The last part of the DNA fits TRBJ2-7 better; the J call may be wrong. The CDR3 runs 16 residues. Germline assignment: CDR1 DFQATT and CDR2 SNEGSKA (reference sequence). The CDR3 nucleotides are TGCAGTGCTAGAGATATTAGGGGGCAGTCCTACAATGAGCAGTACTTC. Encoded protein: CSARDIRGQSYNEQYF.

This clonotype was found once. The V call is TRBV5-1, the J call TRBJ1-1; D unclear. Germline CDR1 SGHRS, CDR2 YFSETQ. This CDR3 region has 15 residues. Trimming took off 0 bases at V and 6 bases at J, with 15 bases between the two ends. DNA for the CDR3: TGCGCCAGCAGCTTGGAGGCAAGGATTCGCCCTGAAGCTTTCTTT. Encoded protein: CASSLEARIRPEAFF. Full variable domain (missing parts from reference TRBV5-1 and TRBJ1-1): KAGVTQTPRYLIKTRGQQVTLSCSPISGHRSVSWYQQTPGQGLQFLFEYFSETQRNKGNFPGRFSGRQFSNSRSEMNVSTLELGDSALYLCASSLEARIRPEAFFGQGTRLTVV.

This clonotype was found many times. The chain recombines TRBV20-1 with TRBJ2-5; the D is unclear. Germline CDR1 is DFQATT and CDR2 is SNEGSKA (reference sequence). The CDR3 spans 10 residues. The germline V and J ends were trimmed by 7 bases and 3 bases, with 6 bases remaining between them. The DNA for the CDR3 is TGCAGTGGATTGAAAGAGACCCAGTACTTC. This translates into CSGLKETQYF.

This chain links TRBV9 with TRBJ2-5, with D perhaps being TRBD1 or TRBD2 (5 bases each). The germline V gene has CDR1 SGDLS and CDR2 YYNGEE. This CDR3 has 15 amino acids. Trimming stripped 4 bases from V and 2 bases from J, with 15 bases between. In DNA form, the CDR3 reads TGTGCCAGCAGCCGAAGTTGGGGACGGCAAGAGACCCAGTACTTC. Residues: CASSRSWGRQETQYF.

With respect to this clonotype: A junction boundary mismatches the germline segment, possibly from a read error. This chain connects TRBV7-8 to TRBJ2-5; D not certain. The germline V gene encodes CDR1 SGHVS and CDR2 FQNEAQ. The CDR3 length is 12 residues. The CDR3 here is CANSSRPETQYF. The CDR3, as DNA: TGTGCCAACAGCTCCAGACCTGAGACCCAGTACTTC.

This clonotype turned up a few times. J is TRBJ1-1 and V is TRBV12-3 or TRBV12-4; D perhaps matches TRBD1 (5 bases). V was pared by 5 bases and J by 6 bases, with 13 bases between. There are 13 residues in the CDR3. The CDR3 sequence: CASSNQDTSEAFF. In DNA form, the CDR3 reads TGTGCCAGCAGTAACCAGGACACATCTGAAGCTTTCTTT.

The chain employs TRBV7-6 and TRBJ2-1; either TRBD1 or TRBD2 may supply D (5 bases each). Trimming removed 5 bases from V and 6 bases from J, with 17 bases in between. CDR3 length: 15 residues. CDR1 is SGHVS and CDR2 is FNYEAQ in the germline V gene. CDR3 nucleotides: TGTGCCAGCAGCCCACGGGACGGTGGCCGCAATGAGCAGTTCTTC. As protein: CASSPRDGGRNEQFF.

This clonotype has just a few counts. This chain joins TRBV18 and TRBJ2-1; D ambiguous. The J call is uncertain, as TRBJ2-7 better fits the DNA end. Germline assignment: CDR1 KGHSH and CDR2 LQKENI. The CDR3 extends over 12 amino acids. In DNA, the CDR3 is TGTGCCAGCTCCCGCGATTACAATGAGCAGTACTTC. Translated, it gives CASSRDYNEQYF.

The chain's CDR3 is CSAHRIRSYNEQYF. The CDR3 DNA follows: TGCAGTGCCCACAGGATTAGGTCCTACAATGAGCAGTACTTC. This chain joins TRBV20-1 and TRBJ2-7, with D perhaps TRBD1 (5 bases). CDR1 DFQATT and CDR2 SNEGSKA come from the germline V gene (reference sequence). The length of the CDR3 is 14 residues. Trimming left V 6 bases short and J 7 bases short, with 22 bases between.

This sequence joins TRBV2 and TRBJ2-7, with TRBD1 matching 11 bases. V gave up 6 bases and J gave up 0 bases; unmatched junction bases: 1. CDR1 is SNHLY, CDR2 FYNNEI, per germline. This CDR3 comprises 14 residues. Here the CDR3 DNA reads TGTGCCAGCAGGGACAGGGGGCTCTCCTACGAGCAGTACTTC. Its protein product is CASRDRGLSYEQYF.

The chain links TRBV20-1 to TRBJ2-7, with D perhaps TRBD1 (5 bases). The germline gives CDR1 DFQATT, CDR2 SNEGSKA (reference sequence). The CDR3 extends over 14 amino acids. Trimming stripped 0 bases from V and 3 bases from J, with 12 bases between. The CDR3 loop is CSARDPFTGYEQYF. CDR3 DNA sequence: TGCAGTGCTAGAGACCCCTTTACAGGCTACGAGCAGTACTTC.

This clonotype was recorded at least ten times. This sequence joins TRBV10-3 and TRBJ2-7; TRBD2 aligns across 13 bases. CDR1 ENHRY and CDR2 SYGVKD come from the germline V gene. The CDR3 is made up of 15 amino acids. V lost 8 bases and J lost 3; bases outside the gene matches: 7. The CDR3 sequence: CAISGGTSGIYEQYF. Written as DNA, the CDR3 is TGTGCCATCTCGGGAGGGACTAGCGGGATCTACGAGCAGTACTTC.

The V call is TRBV6-1, the J call TRBJ1-1; D is unclear. The CDR3 is 13 residues long. Per germline, CDR1 MNHNS and CDR2 SASEGT. V was shortened by 4 bases and J by 0 bases, with 6 bases between the two germline ends. CDR3 protein: CASSGNLNTEAFF. As DNA, the CDR3 is TGTGCCAGCAGTGGAAATCTGAACACTGAAGCTTTCTTT.